The TCR beta chain under discussion was sequenced for a study of T cells in Graves' hyperthyroidism and ophthalmopathy. Points from the study as a whole: Ophthalmopathy was distinguished from stable hyperthyroidism by 13 V-J signatures.

This clonotype has just a few counts. No antigen is known for it. Amplified TCR beta CDR3 regions came from RNA transcripts. An initial round of RT-PCR targeting the TCR CDR3 relied on the HTBI primer set. MiXCR was run by TCRdb on the multiplex PCR reads, yielding one entry per CDR3 protein. The data show about 420,000 distinct CDR3 sequences, 15% to 18% seen once. V dropped 6 bases and J dropped 3; count of bases not matched to a gene: 15. The CDR3 covers 16 residues. In germline, CDR1 is SGHKS, CDR2 YYEKEE (reference sequence). The specimen sequenced was blood. This clonotype originated in a woman aged 18-29 years with Graves' hyperthyroidism. The V and J genes are TRBV5-5 and TRBJ2-7, with 7 bases fitting TRBD1. CDR3 amino acids: CASTLNRDSRNYEQYF. The DNA for the CDR3 is TGTGCCAGCACCCTCAACCGGGACAGTCGCAACTACGAGCAGTACTTC.